The present T cell receptor beta chain was sequenced within a study of a mutant IDH1 vaccine in newly diagnosed glioma. Study context: Patients were started on vaccination 4-6 weeks after radiotherapy alone, or with temozolomide cycles. Of treated patients, around 60% were men and about 38% women, averaging roughly 40 years. Those enrolled had earlier been treated with radiotherapy, temozolomide, or both, mostly both. Week 35 brought visit V12, which was followed by visit V13 at week 47.

Turning to this clone: What it recognizes is unknown.

Time point noted: week 35, safety follow-up. In every dose of vaccine, 300 ug of mutant IDH1 20-mer peptide was given alongside topical imiquimod. Clones were read by immunoSEQ multiplex PCR, and TCRdb kept only the in-frame ones, dropping some. The sample has over 55,000 clones; around 81% are singletons. The TCR was taken from a middle-aged man with glioma. The specimen was PBMCs, collected from a glioma patient whose treatment included an IDH1 peptide vaccine.

The CDR3 bases are TGTGCCAGTAGTATAGGGGGTTCGCACACTGAAGCTTTCTTT. Its protein product is CASSIGGSHTEAFF. The chain has TRBV19 and TRBJ1-1; no definite D call. The CDR3 sequence is 14 residues long. V was trimmed by 1 base and J by 3 bases, leaving 9 bases between them. Germline V lookup: CDR1 LNHDA, CDR2 SQIVND (reference sequence).